Following are 30 T cell receptor beta chains from one sample sequenced in a study of T cells in Graves' hyperthyroidism and ophthalmopathy. TCR beta CDR3 region amplification was performed from RNA transcripts. First-round RT-PCR with HTBI primers amplified the TCR CDR3 region. TCRdb itself ran the multiplex PCR reads through MiXCR, one entry per CDR3 protein. The profile shows hundreds of thousands of distinct CDR3 sequences, 25% of them singletons. Sequencing used blood. The receptors here all came from a man aged 40-50 years with Graves' hyperthyroidism that later progressed to Graves' ophthalmopathy.

The rearrangement links TRBV6-2 or TRBV6-3 to TRBJ1-3; D unclear. The CDR3 has 18 amino acids. CDR1 and CDR2 (germline): MNHEY, SVGEGT. With 6 bases removed from V and 1 base from J, the gap between germline ends came to 22 bases. The CDR3 loop is CASSLDPLTEGSGNTIYF. The CDR3 bases are TGTGCCAGCAGCTTAGACCCCTTGACCGAGGGATCTGGAAACACCATATATTTT.

This clonotype was observed many times. V is TRBV12-3 or TRBV12-4 and J is TRBJ1-1; D is unclear. The CDR3 covers 14 residues. With 6 bases removed from V and 1 base from J, the gap between germline ends came to 12 bases. The CDR3 DNA follows: TGTGCCAGCAGCCGCGGACGTTGGAACACTGAAGCTTTCTTT. This sequence encodes CASSRGRWNTEAFF.

This clonotype was seen repeatedly, ten times or more. The chain combines TRBV2 with TRBJ1-2; D not resolved. CDR3 length: 11 residues. Deletions cut 2 bases from V and 8 bases from J, with 6 bases between. The germline CDR1 and CDR2 sequences are SNHLY and FYNNEI. The CDR3 reads CASSEIGGYTF. In DNA, the CDR3 is TGTGCCAGCAGTGAAATAGGGGGCTACACCTTC.

This clonotype was counted ten times or more. The V call is TRBV6-5, the J call TRBJ2-7; no firm D call. Germline V gives CDR1 MNHEY, CDR2 SVGAGI. CDR3 size: 13 residues. The V and J ends lost 2 bases and 1 base respectively, with 6 bases between them. The CDR3 region is CASSYNPSYEQYF. As DNA, the CDR3 is TGTGCCAGCAGTTACAACCCATCCTACGAGCAGTACTTC.

V and J are TRBV7-2 and TRBJ2-5; D possibly corresponds to TRBD2 (5 bases). The CDR3 length is 14 residues. Trimming took off 0 bases at V and 9 bases at J, with 14 bases between the two ends. The germline CDR1 and CDR2 sequences are SGHTA and FQGNSA. The CDR3 DNA follows: TGTGCCAGCAGCTTAGCGGGAGAGAATGGGGCCCAGTACTTC. Protein: CASSLAGENGAQYF.

This clonotype has at least ten counts. The V call is TRBV5-1, the J call TRBJ2-7; 11 positions match TRBD2. This CDR3 has 17 residues. Germline V gene data show CDR1 as SGHRS and CDR2 as YFSETQ. V lost 0 bases to trimming and J lost 3 bases; unmatched junction nucleotides: 8. CDR3 sequence (DNA): TGCGCCAGCAGCTTGGTAGGGACTAGCGGAGGCCGCTACGAGCAGTACTTC. This encodes CASSLVGTSGGRYEQYF.

The CDR3 is CASSLHLAGLQETQYF. The CDR3 DNA reads TGTGCCAGCAGTTTACATCTAGCGGGCCTACAAGAGACCCAGTACTTC. The J gene is TRBJ2-5, the V gene TRBV12-3 or TRBV12-4; TRBD2 agrees at 8 bases. The CDR3 sequence is 16 residues long. With V trimmed by 2 bases and J by 2 bases, 7 bases remained unmatched.

The chain recombines TRBV24-1 with TRBJ2-7, with D possibly matching TRBD1 (6 bases). Germline V gene lookup returns CDR1 KGHDR and CDR2 SFDVKD. The CDR3 is 16 amino acids. V dropped 4 bases and J dropped 5 bases, with 20 bases sitting between them. CDR3 coding DNA: TGTGCCACCAGTGACGCAGGGGCCTACGGTCATAACGAGCAGTACTTC. Its translation: CATSDAGAYGHNEQYF.

This clonotype occurred many times. The V gene is TRBV7-9, the J gene TRBJ1-1; possibly TRBD1 for D (6 bases). V dropped 5 bases and J dropped 8 bases, with 18 bases sitting between them. Germline V gene lookup returns CDR1 SEHNR and CDR2 FQNEAQ (reference sequence). This CDR3 region has 14 residues. CDR3 in amino acids: CASSPTGGRLEAFF. As DNA, the CDR3 is TGTGCCAGCAGCCCGACAGGAGGTCGTCTAGAAGCTTTCTTT. Full variable domain (remainder filled in from reference TRBV7-9 and TRBJ1-1): DTGVSQNPRHKITKRGQNVTFRCDPISEHNRLYWYRQTLGQGPEFLTYFQNEAQLEKSRLLSDRFSAERPKGSFSTLEIQRTEQGDSAMYLCASSPTGGRLEAFFGQGTRLTVV.

This clonotype was counted ten times or more. The V call is TRBV7-9, the J call TRBJ2-7; 8 nucleotides agree with TRBD1. CDR1 is SEHNR, CDR2 FQNEAQ, per germline (reference sequence). There are 16 residues in the CDR3. Germline trimming cut 7 bases from V and 4 bases from J; bases unmatched to any gene: 15. CDR3 coding DNA: TGTGCCAGCACCCACTTAGACAGGGGCGCTCAGTACGAGCAGTACTTC. This encodes CASTHLDRGAQYEQYF.

The chain has TRBV20-1 and TRBJ2-7, with TRBD2 matching over 7 bases. Germline CDR1 is DFQATT and CDR2 is SNEGSKA (reference sequence). The CDR3 sequence is 14 residues long. Trimming at V came to 3 bases and at J to 2 bases, leaving 7 bases not matched to a gene. This chain's CDR3 is CSASLPSGPYEQYF. CDR3 nucleotides: TGCAGTGCTAGTTTACCTAGCGGTCCCTACGAGCAGTACTTC.

A remark on this clonotype: The junction shows a germline mismatch at one end, possibly a read error. This chain uses TRBV13 with TRBJ2-5; D gene unclear. The CDR3 is 16 amino acids. Germline V lookup: CDR1 PRHDT, CDR2 FYEKMQ (reference sequence). CDR3 in amino acids: CASSLLRLARQETQYF. The CDR3 DNA follows: TGTGCCAGCAGCTTACTCCGACTCGCGAGGCAAGAGACCCAGTACTTT. Filled out from reference TRBV13 and TRBJ2-5, the complete variable domain reads AAGVIQSPRHLIKEKRETATLKCYPIPRHDTVYWYQQGPGQDPQFLISFYEKMQSDKGSIPDRFSAQQFSDYHSELNMSSLELGDSALYFCASSLLRLARQETQYFGPGTRLLVL.

This clonotype appeared a single time. The chain joins TRBV5-1 to TRBJ2-7; 9 bases are shared with TRBD2. The V segment lost 0 bases and the J segment 7 bases; nucleotides outside the gene matches: 8. CDR1 SGHRS and CDR2 YFSETQ come from the germline V gene. The CDR3 is 15 residues long. The CDR3 DNA reads TGCGCCAGCAGCTTGGAGGCGGGAGGGCCGGGGGAGCAGTACTTC. Its translation is CASSLEAGGPGEQYF.

This clonotype has ten or more counts. The rearrangement joins TRBV10-2 to TRBJ1-2, with a tentative D call TRBD1 (5 bases). The CDR3 has 13 amino acids. The V and J ends lost 7 bases and 6 bases respectively, with 15 bases between them. The germline V gene has CDR1 WSHSY and CDR2 SAAADI. In DNA form, the CDR3 reads TGCGCCAGCACCCTCCAGGGTTTGGATGGCTACACCTTC. The encoded protein is CASTLQGLDGYTF.

V usage is TRBV3-1 and J usage is TRBJ2-7; D is tentatively TRBD1 or TRBD2 (6 bases each). This CDR3 comprises 16 residues. Germline lookup yields CDR1 LGHDT and CDR2 YNNKEL (reference sequence). Trimming removed 1 base at V and 2 bases at J, with 15 bases between. The CDR3 coding sequence is TGTGCCAGCAGCCAAGGTACGGGGGCAATCGCCTACGAGCAGTACTTC. It translates to CASSQGTGAIAYEQYF.

Note on this clonotype: The missing conserved phenylalanine or tryptophan at the end of this CDR3 makes a read error likely. The J gene is TRBJ1-1, the V gene TRBV28; 7 bases map to TRBD1. CDR1 and CDR2 (germline): MDHEN, SYDVKM. Trimming at V came to 6 bases and at J to 4 bases, leaving 8 bases not matched to a gene. This CDR3 region has 14 residues. The DNA of the CDR3 is TGTGCCAGCAGCCCCGACAGGGATCTCACTGAAGCTTTCTCT. Protein product: CASSPDRDLTEAFS.

CDR3 sequence reads: CASRRGSEAFF. As DNA, the CDR3 is TGTGCCAGCAGAAGGGGGTCTGAAGCTTTCTTT. The chain uses TRBV27 and TRBJ1-1, with TRBD1 as a possible D gene (6 bases). Trimming took 6 bases from V and 6 from J, leaving 8 bases between them. The germline V gene encodes CDR1 MNHEY and CDR2 SMNVEV (reference sequence). The CDR3 contains 11 residues.

This clonotype was picked up a small number of times. This chain connects TRBV6-1 to TRBJ1-1, with no clear D. The CDR3 sequence is 15 residues long. V was trimmed by 6 bases and J by 4 bases, leaving 18 bases between them. Germline V lookup: CDR1 MNHNS, CDR2 SASEGT. The DNA of the CDR3 is TGTGCCAGCAGAAAGGACGTCTCTTCTGGCACTGAAGCTTTCTTT. Its translation is CASRKDVSSGTEAFF.

This clonotype was detected many times. The chain couples TRBV29-1 to TRBJ1-2; TRBD1 is a possible D gene (5 bases). Germline CDR1 reads SQVTM; CDR2 reads ANQGSEA. The CDR3 loop spans 13 amino acids. Trimming shortened V by 4 bases and J by 4 bases, and 13 bases separated the two germline ends. As DNA, the CDR3 is TGCAGCGTTGTTGGTGGGCAGGGCTATGGCTACACCTTC. It is translated as CSVVGGQGYGYTF.

This clonotype was recorded many times. The J gene is TRBJ2-2, the V gene TRBV7-2, with 9 bases matching TRBD2. V was clipped by 5 bases and J by 2 bases; unmatched bases: 9. The germline CDR1 and CDR2 sequences are SGHTA and FQGNSA. This CDR3 is 17 amino acids long. The CDR3 spells CASSRSGGLPNTGELFF. CDR3 in DNA: TGTGCCAGCAGCCGTAGCGGGGGACTACCAAACACCGGGGAGCTGTTTTTT.

This clonotype was picked up many times. This chain links TRBV12-3 or TRBV12-4 with TRBJ2-5, with D unclear. V lost 3 bases, J lost 1 base, and 6 bases lay in between. The CDR3 is made up of 13 amino acids. CDR3 in amino acids: CASSFNAQETQYF. The CDR3 DNA is TGTGCCAGCAGTTTTAACGCCCAAGAGACCCAGTACTTC.

This clonotype was found many times. The rearrangement uses TRBV6-1 and TRBJ1-5, with no clear D. Trimming took off 2 bases at V and 3 bases at J, with 14 bases between the two ends. Germline CDR1 reads MNHNS; CDR2 reads SASEGT. The CDR3 is 16 amino acids. CDR3 DNA: TGTGCCAGCAGTGAAAAAGGGTATTGGAACAATCAGCCCCAGCATTTT. It specifies CASSEKGYWNNQPQHF.

The chain links TRBV27 to TRBJ2-5, with TRBD2 identical over 9 bases. Germline V gene data show CDR1 as MNHEY and CDR2 as SMNVEV (reference sequence). The CDR3 is 15 residues long. The V segment lost 3 bases and the J segment 5 bases; nucleotides outside the gene matches: 7. The CDR3 nucleotides read TGTGCCAGCAGTTTTGGGGCGGGAGGGCCCGAGACCCAGTACTTC. Amino acids: CASSFGAGGPETQYF.

This clonotype was seen a single time. The chain combines TRBV27 with TRBJ2-7; TRBD1 might be the D (5 bases). Trimming took 4 bases from V and 4 from J, leaving 17 bases between them. Germline CDR1 MNHEY, CDR2 SMNVEV (reference sequence). The CDR3 runs to 15 residues. The CDR3 DNA sequence: TGTGCCAGCAGTTCTTCAGGGCCCGATAGTTACGAGCAGTACTTC. This codes for CASSSSGPDSYEQYF.

There are many counts of this clonotype. The rearrangement joins TRBV12-3 or TRBV12-4 to TRBJ2-7, with D perhaps assigned TRBD1 or TRBD2 (5 bases each). Trimming took 5 bases from V and 4 from J, leaving 12 bases between them. The CDR3 totals 13 residues. CDR3 amino acids: CASSPGTIYEQYF. CDR3 coding DNA: TGTGCCAGCAGTCCCGGGACGATTTACGAGCAGTACTTC.

In its sample, this clonotype was seen many times. V and J are TRBV20-1 and TRBJ1-3; D possibly corresponds to TRBD1 (6 bases). V gave up 1 base and J gave up 2 bases, with 15 bases separating them. Germline CDR1 is DFQATT and CDR2 is SNEGSKA (reference sequence). The CDR3 is 16 residues long. CDR3 loop: CSARVGGGKAGNTIYF. CDR3 DNA: TGCAGTGCTAGAGTCGGAGGGGGTAAGGCTGGAAACACCATATATTTT.

The V gene is TRBV6-1, the J gene TRBJ1-2; a possible D gene is TRBD1 (6 bases). CDR1 and CDR2 (germline): MNHNS, SASEGT. Trimming took off 10 bases at V and 0 bases at J, with 12 bases between the two ends. The length of the CDR3 is 13 residues. The CDR3 DNA follows: TGTGCCACCGAGGACAGTTCTAACTATGGCTACACCTTC. This codes for CATEDSSNYGYTF.

The chain links TRBV6-1 to TRBJ2-2; D is possibly TRBD1 (6 bases). Looked up from germline, CDR1 is MNHNS and CDR2 is SASEGT. The CDR3 extends over 15 amino acids. Trimming removed 6 bases from V and 2 bases from J, with 13 bases in between. CDR3 sequence reads: CASRVAGANTGELFF. CDR3 nucleotide sequence: TGTGCCAGCAGGGTCGCAGGGGCTAACACCGGGGAGCTGTTTTTT.

This clonotype was recorded at least ten times. A read error may account for a junction end that differs from germline. The chain has TRBV3-1 and TRBJ1-2; TRBD1 aligns across 7 bases. Looked up from germline, CDR1 is LGHDT and CDR2 is YNNKEL (reference sequence). CDR3 length: 13 amino acids. CDR3 sequence reads: CASSQVDTGDANF. As DNA, the CDR3 is TGTGCCAGCAGCCAAGTAGATACAGGGGATGCCAACTTC.

This clonotype has at least ten counts. This rearrangement joins TRBV6-4 to TRBJ1-6; 8 bases fit TRBD1. V lost 7 bases to trimming and J lost 0 bases; unmatched junction nucleotides: 14. This CDR3 spans 19 amino acids. The germline V gene has CDR1 MRHNA and CDR2 SNTAGT. The CDR3 is CASTEEGGQVYSYNSPLHF. The DNA of the CDR3 is TGTGCCAGCACCGAAGAAGGGGGACAGGTCTACTCCTATAATTCACCCCTCCACTTT.